Each of the 14 T cell receptor beta chains below was sequenced from the same sample in a study of blood T cell repertoires in COVID-19. Using immunoSEQ multiplex PCR, the repertoire was profiled, and TCRdb retains in-frame clones only, with some absent. The sample has 130,000 or so clones; around 83% are singletons. The sample consisted of peripheral blood. All receptors derive from a human donor in a cohort sampled during active COVID-19.

V usage is TRBV7-8 and J usage is TRBJ1-1; no clear D. Germline loops: CDR1 SGHVS, CDR2 FQNEAQ. The CDR3 sequence is 13 residues long. The V and J ends lost 1 base and 1 base respectively, with 4 bases between them. The CDR3 spells CASSLGQNTEAFF. The CDR3 DNA sequence: TGTGCCAGCAGCTTAGGGCAGAACACTGAAGCTTTCTTT. The variable domain in full, completed from reference TRBV7-8 and TRBJ1-1, reads GAGVSQSPRYKVAKRGQDVALRCDPISGHVSLFWYQQALGQGPEFLTYFQNEAQLDKSGLPSDRFFAERPEGSVSTLKIQRTQQEDSAVYLCASSLGQNTEAFFGQGTRLTVV.

J is TRBJ2-3 and V is TRBV10-2; D is perhaps TRBD1 (6 bases). Trimming took off 11 bases at V and 2 bases at J, with 17 bases between the two ends. The CDR3 is 14 amino acids. Looked up from germline, CDR1 is WSHSY and CDR2 is SAAADI. The CDR3 sequence: CADTGTSPTDTQYF. DNA of the CDR3: TGCGCCGACACCGGGACATCCCCCACAGATACGCAGTATTTT.

The rearrangement links TRBV10-3 to TRBJ2-7, with D perhaps matching TRBD1 (6 bases). Per the germline V gene, CDR1 is ENHRY and CDR2 is SYGVKD. The V gene lost 10 bases and the J gene lost 0 bases, with 13 bases spanning the gap. The length of the CDR3 is 13 residues. In DNA, the CDR3 is TGTGCCACCCGGGACACCATCTCCTACGAGCAGTACTTC. It specifies CATRDTISYEQYF.

This chain connects TRBV7-2 to TRBJ2-4; 7 bases map to TRBD2. The CDR3 loop spans 18 amino acids. From germline, CDR1 is SGHTA and CDR2 FQGNSA. After removal of 2 bases from V and 3 bases from J, the junction contained 13 bases not matched to a gene. CDR3 residues: CASSLWAQAGVVKNIQYF. The CDR3 nucleotides are TGTGCCAGCAGCTTATGGGCCCAGGCGGGAGTTGTCAAAAACATTCAGTACTTC. Complete variable domain (other parts from reference TRBV7-2 and TRBJ2-4): GAGVSQSPSNKVTEKGKDVELRCDPISGHTALYWYRQSLGQGLEFLIYFQGNSAPDKSGLPSDRFSAERTGGSVSTLTIQRTQQEDSAVYLCASSLWAQAGVVKNIQYFGAGTRLSVL.

The chain carries TRBV5-6 and TRBJ2-7; D remains ambiguous. V lost 1 base to trimming and J lost 5 bases, with 7 bases between them. From germline, CDR1 is SGHDT and CDR2 YYEEEE. The CDR3 covers 12 residues. This CDR3 is CASSLSSHEQYF. The CDR3 DNA reads TGTGCCAGCAGCTTGAGTAGTCACGAGCAGTACTTC.

This clone was seen a few times. The chain links TRBV28 to TRBJ1-1; no firm D call. Trimming pared 6 bases from V and 0 bases from J, leaving 26 bases between. The CDR3 runs to 19 residues. Looked up from germline, CDR1 is MDHEN and CDR2 is SYDVKM. The CDR3 sequence: CASRMRPYSHAGMNTEAFF. The CDR3 DNA sequence: TGTGCCAGCAGGATGAGACCTTACAGTCATGCGGGCATGAACACTGAAGCTTTCTTT.

This sequence joins TRBV28 and TRBJ2-5; 7 bases fit TRBD1. Germline loops: CDR1 MDHEN, CDR2 SYDVKM. The CDR3 totals 13 residues. Trimming took 5 bases from V and 9 from J; bases not matched to a gene: 9. CDR3 coding DNA: TGTGCCAGCAGTCTCCAGACAGGGCGGGCCCAGTACTTC. Translated: CASSLQTGRAQYF.

The J gene is TRBJ2-1, the V gene TRBV4-2; the D gene is possibly TRBD2 (6 bases). The length of the CDR3 is 21 residues. Germline CDR1 reads LGHNA; CDR2 reads YNFKEQ. V dropped 3 bases and J dropped 2 bases, with 29 bases sitting between them. For the CDR3, the DNA is TGTGCCAGCAGCCAGGGGAGTCCGGGACTCCCTTGGGGGGAACCCTACAATGAGCAGTTCTTC. It specifies CASSQGSPGLPWGEPYNEQFF.

The chain employs TRBV6-6 and TRBJ1-6, with TRBD1 matching 7 bases. Per the germline V gene, CDR1 is MNHNY and CDR2 is SVGAGI (reference sequence). This CDR3 is built from 16 residues. J was trimmed by 8 bases and V by 7 bases; bases with no gene match: 14. CDR3 loop: CASTQRQGIRDSPLHF. In nucleotides, the CDR3 is TGTGCCAGCACCCAAAGACAGGGAATAAGAGATTCACCCCTCCACTTT.

V is TRBV7-8 and J is TRBJ2-4, with 7 bases fitting TRBD2. CDR1 is SGHVS, CDR2 FQNEAQ, per germline. CDR3 length: 16 residues. V was pared by 5 bases and J by 6 bases, with 13 bases of the junction left unmatched. CDR3 DNA: TGTGCCAGCAGCCGCCTCCGTCCGGGGGGAACAAACATTCAGTACTTC. Protein sequence: CASSRLRPGGTNIQYF.

This chain links TRBV10-3 with TRBJ1-4; a possible D gene is TRBD1 (6 bases). This CDR3 has 14 amino acids. Germline CDR1 reads ENHRY; CDR2 reads SYGVKD. Trimming pared 3 bases from V and 5 bases from J, leaving 10 bases between. DNA of the CDR3: TGTGCCATCAGTGACCCCGGACAGAATGAAAAACTGTTTTTT. Translating it yields CAISDPGQNEKLFF.

This rearrangement joins TRBV29-1 to TRBJ1-1; D not certain. Germline CDR1 and CDR2: SQVTM and ANQGSEA. The CDR3 totals 13 residues. Between the trimmed V and J ends, which lost 5 bases and 0 bases, there was a span of 10 bases. The DNA for the CDR3 is TGCAGCGTTTCCCAGGAAATGAACACTGAAGCTTTCTTT. This sequence encodes CSVSQEMNTEAFF.

The chain recombines TRBV5-1 with TRBJ2-5, with 10 bases aligning to TRBD1. CDR3 length: 16 amino acids. V shed 3 bases, J shed 5 bases, and the junction held 10 bases outside the gene matches. CDR1 is SGHRS and CDR2 is YFSETQ in the germline V gene. CDR3 nucleotide sequence: TGCGCCAGCAGCTGGACCCCTGACAGGGGGCGGGAGACCCAGTACTTC. Amino acid sequence: CASSWTPDRGRETQYF.

The V and J genes are TRBV30 and TRBJ2-5, with 8 bases lining up with TRBD1. The CDR3 totals 15 residues. Trimming took 2 bases from V and 5 from J; bases not matched to a gene: 10. Germline lookup yields CDR1 GTSNPN and CDR2 SVGIG (reference sequence). CDR3 DNA sequence: TGTGCCTGGAGTCCGCCCGGCAGGGGGCTGGAGACCCAGTACTTC. Translating it yields CAWSPPGRGLETQYF. Based on the CDR3 plus reference TRBV30 and TRBJ2-5, the full variable domain is SQTIHQWPATLVQPVGSPLSLECTVEGTSNPNLYWYRQAAGRGLQLLFYSVGIGQISSEVPQNLSASRPQDRQFILSSKKLLLSDSGFYLCAWSPPGRGLETQYFGPGTRLLVL.